The clone carrying this T cell receptor beta chain was seen more than once but under ten times. What it recognizes is unknown. CDR3 length equals 17 residues. Germline CDR1 and CDR2: SEHNR and FQNEAQ (reference sequence). V lost 3 bases and J lost 1, with 16 bases in between. MiXCR was run by TCRdb on the PCR reads, yielding one entry per CDR3 protein. Among 15,000 to 20,000 distinct CDR3 sequences listed, under 25% were seen once. The entry originates in a study of molecular identifiers for immune sequencing clone quantification. General study results and limits: A single cell's spiked Jurkat TCR RNA was reportedly detectable among more than 950,000 naive cells.

Naive CD8 T cells underwent sorting with the CD8+CD4-CCR7+CD45RA+ definition. This clonotype was obtained from a human donor in good health. Some libraries in this study had Jurkat cell RNA spiked in. The chain links TRBV7-9 to TRBJ2-1, with unresolved D. The material sequenced was naive CD8+ T cells from blood, with Jurkat cell RNA spiked in. Indicated subset: FACS-sorted CD8+CD4-CCR7+CD45RA+ naive T cells. In DNA form, the CDR3 reads TGTGCCAGCAGCTTTCCGGTAGTCTCTTCTTCCTACAATGAGCAGTTCTTC. It codes for CASSFPVVSSSYNEQFF.